This paragraph covers one T cell receptor (beta chain) sequence. Sequencing was performed with immunoSEQ multiplex PCR; in TCRdb, only in-frame clones are kept and a portion is missing. The table has 65,000 to 75,000 clones, more than 75% seen once; the top ten hold around 0.95%. The data were taken from a study of OX40 agonist ivuxolimab in advanced cancers. On the study more broadly: Clinicians treated patients with ivuxolimab, an agonistic anti-OX40 (CD134) antibody.

The sample here was CD4+ or CD8+ T cells sorted from blood, taken in a trial of the OX40 agonist ivuxolimab. The clonotype comes from an adult with an advanced solid tumor such as melanoma, head and neck, liver or kidney cancer.

CDR3 DNA: TGCGCCAGCAGCTTGGTAGCAGGGCCCTACGAGCAGTACTTC. This translates into CASSLVAGPYEQYF. The chain links TRBV5-1 to TRBJ2-5; perhaps TRBD1 as D (5 bases). The J call may not be correct, given that the DNA end is closer to TRBJ2-7. The germline CDR1 and CDR2 sequences are SGHRS and YFSETQ. The CDR3 loop spans 14 amino acids.